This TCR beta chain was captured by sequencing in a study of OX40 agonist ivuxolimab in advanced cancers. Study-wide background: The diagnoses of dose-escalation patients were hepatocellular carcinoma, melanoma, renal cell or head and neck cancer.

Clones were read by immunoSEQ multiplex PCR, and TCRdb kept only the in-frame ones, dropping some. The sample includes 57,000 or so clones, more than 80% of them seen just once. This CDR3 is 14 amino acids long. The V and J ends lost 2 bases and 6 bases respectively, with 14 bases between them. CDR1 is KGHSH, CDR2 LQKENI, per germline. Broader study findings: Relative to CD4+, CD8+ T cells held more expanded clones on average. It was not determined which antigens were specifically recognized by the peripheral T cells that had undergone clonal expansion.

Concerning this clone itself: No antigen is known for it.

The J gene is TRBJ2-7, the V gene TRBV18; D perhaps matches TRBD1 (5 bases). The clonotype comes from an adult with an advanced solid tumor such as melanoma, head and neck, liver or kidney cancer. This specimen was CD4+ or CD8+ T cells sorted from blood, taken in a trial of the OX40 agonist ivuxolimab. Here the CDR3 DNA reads TGTGCCAGCTCACCAGGGGCCCAGATTGGCGAGCAGTACTTC. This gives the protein CASSPGAQIGEQYF. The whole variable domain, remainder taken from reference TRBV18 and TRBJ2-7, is NAGVMQNPRHLVRRRGQEARLRCSPMKGHSHVYWYRQLPEEGLKFMVYLQKENIIDESGMPKERFSAEFPKEGPSILRIQQVVRGDSAAYFCASSPGAQIGEQYFGPGTRLTVT.